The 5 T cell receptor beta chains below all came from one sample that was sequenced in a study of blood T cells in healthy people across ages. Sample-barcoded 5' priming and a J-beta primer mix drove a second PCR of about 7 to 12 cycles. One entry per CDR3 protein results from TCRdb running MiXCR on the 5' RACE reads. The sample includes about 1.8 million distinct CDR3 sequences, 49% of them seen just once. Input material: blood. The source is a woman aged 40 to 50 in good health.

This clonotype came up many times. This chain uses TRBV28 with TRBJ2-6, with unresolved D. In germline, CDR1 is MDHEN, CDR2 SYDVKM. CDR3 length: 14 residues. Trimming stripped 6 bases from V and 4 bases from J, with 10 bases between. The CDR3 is CASRKGSGANVLTF. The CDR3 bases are TGTGCCAGCAGAAAGGGTTCGGGGGCCAACGTCCTGACTTTC.

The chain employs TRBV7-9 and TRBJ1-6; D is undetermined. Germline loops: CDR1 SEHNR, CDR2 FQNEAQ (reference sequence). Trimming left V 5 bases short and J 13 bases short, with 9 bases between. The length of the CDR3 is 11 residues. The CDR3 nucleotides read TGTGCCAGCAGCACAGCCATCCCCCTCCACTTT. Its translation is CASSTAIPLHF.

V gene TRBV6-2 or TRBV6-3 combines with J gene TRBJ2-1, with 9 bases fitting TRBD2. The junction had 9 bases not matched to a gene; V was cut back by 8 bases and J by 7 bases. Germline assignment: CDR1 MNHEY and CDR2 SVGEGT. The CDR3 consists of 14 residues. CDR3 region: CASVRAGGPNEQFF. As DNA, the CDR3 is TGTGCCAGCGTTAGGGCGGGGGGGCCAAATGAGCAGTTCTTC.

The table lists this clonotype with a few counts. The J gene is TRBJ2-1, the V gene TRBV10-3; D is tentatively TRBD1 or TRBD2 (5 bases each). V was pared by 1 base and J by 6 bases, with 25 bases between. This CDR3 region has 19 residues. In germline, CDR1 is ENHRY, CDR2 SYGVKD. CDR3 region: CAISEFVRAERGYGNEQFF. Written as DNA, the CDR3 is TGTGCCATCAGTGAGTTCGTCAGGGCCGAACGGGGATATGGCAATGAGCAGTTCTTC.

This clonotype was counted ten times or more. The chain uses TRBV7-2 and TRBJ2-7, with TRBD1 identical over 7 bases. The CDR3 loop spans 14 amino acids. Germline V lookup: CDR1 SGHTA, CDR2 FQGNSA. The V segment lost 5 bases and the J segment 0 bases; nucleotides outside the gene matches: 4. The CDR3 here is CASSIQGSSYEQYF. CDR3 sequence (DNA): TGTGCCAGCAGCATACAGGGGTCCTCCTACGAGCAGTACTTC.